This T cell receptor beta chain was captured by sequencing in a study of cytomegalovirus exposure and HLA in healthy donors. The CDR3 is 15 residues long. Germline V gene data show CDR1 as SEHNR and CDR2 as FQNEAQ (reference sequence). V trimming: 5 bases; J trimming: 6 bases; junction bases outside the gene matches: 7. With 60 Vbeta and 13 Jbeta primers, the PCR was carried out. Profiled with immunoSEQ multiplex PCR; TCRdb holds only in-frame clones, not every one. Here the sample spans about 160,000 clones, over 70% being singletons. The sample was PBMCs. The V and J genes are TRBV7-9 and TRBJ2-2, with TRBD1 identical over 9 bases. The origin of this receptor is a woman aged 45-65 years in good health and CMV-seropositive. The CDR3 loop reads CASSPPTGGAGELFF. CDR3 DNA sequence: TGTGCCAGCAGCCCCCCGACAGGGGGAGCCGGGGAGCTGTTTTTT. The complete variable domain, with remaining parts taken from reference TRBV7-9 and TRBJ2-2, reads DTGVSQNPRHKITKRGQNVTFRCDPISEHNRLYWYRQTLGQGPEFLTYFQNEAQLEKSRLLSDRFSAERPKGSFSTLEIQRTEQGDSAMYLCASSPPTGGAGELFFGEGSRLTVL.